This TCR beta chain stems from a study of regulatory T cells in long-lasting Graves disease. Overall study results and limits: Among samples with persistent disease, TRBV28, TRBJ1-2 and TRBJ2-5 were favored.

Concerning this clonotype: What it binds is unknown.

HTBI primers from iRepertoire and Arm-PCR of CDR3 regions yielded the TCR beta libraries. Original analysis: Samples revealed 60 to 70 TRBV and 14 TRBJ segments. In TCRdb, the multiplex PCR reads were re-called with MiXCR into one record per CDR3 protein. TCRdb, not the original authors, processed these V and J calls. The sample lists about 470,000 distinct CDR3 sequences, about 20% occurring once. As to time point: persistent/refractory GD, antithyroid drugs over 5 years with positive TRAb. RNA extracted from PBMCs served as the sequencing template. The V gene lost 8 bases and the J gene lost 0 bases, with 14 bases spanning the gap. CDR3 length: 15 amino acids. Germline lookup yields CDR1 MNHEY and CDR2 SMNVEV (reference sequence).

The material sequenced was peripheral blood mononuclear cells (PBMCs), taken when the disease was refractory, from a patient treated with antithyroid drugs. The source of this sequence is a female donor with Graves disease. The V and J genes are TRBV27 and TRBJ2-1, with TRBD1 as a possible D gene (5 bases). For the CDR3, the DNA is TGTGCCAGCTCCTCGGACACCTTCTCCTACAATGAGCAGTTCTTC. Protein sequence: CASSSDTFSYNEQFF.